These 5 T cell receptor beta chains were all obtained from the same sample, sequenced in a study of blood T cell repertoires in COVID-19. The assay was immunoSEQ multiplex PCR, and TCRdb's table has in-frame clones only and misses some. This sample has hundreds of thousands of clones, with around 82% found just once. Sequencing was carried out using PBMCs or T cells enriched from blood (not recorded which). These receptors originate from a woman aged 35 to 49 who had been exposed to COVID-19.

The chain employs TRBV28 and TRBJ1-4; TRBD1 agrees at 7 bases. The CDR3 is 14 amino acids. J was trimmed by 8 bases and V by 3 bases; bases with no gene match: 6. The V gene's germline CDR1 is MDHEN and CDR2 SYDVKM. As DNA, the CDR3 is TGTGCCAGCAGTTTGGAGGGGGCGCGCGAAAAACTGTTTTTT. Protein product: CASSLEGAREKLFF.

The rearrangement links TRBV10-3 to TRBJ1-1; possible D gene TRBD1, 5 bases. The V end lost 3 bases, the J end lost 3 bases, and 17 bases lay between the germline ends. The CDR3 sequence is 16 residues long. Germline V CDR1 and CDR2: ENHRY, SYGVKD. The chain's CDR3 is CAISERLAGMDTEAFF. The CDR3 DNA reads TGTGCCATCAGTGAAAGGTTGGCAGGGATGGACACTGAAGCTTTCTTT.

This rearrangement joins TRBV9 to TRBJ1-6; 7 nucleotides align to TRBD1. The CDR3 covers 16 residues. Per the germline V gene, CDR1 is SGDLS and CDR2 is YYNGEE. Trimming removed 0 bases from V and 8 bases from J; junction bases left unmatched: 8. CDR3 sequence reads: CASSVGPITGDSPLHF. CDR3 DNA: TGTGCCAGCAGCGTAGGGCCCATCACAGGGGATTCACCCCTCCACTTT.

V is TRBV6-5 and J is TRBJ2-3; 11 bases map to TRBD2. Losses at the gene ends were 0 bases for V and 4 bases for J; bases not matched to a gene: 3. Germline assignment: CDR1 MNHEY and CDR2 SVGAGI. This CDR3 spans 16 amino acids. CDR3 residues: CASSYSRLAGSDTQYF. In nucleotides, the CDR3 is TGTGCCAGCAGTTACTCGAGACTAGCGGGGTCAGATACGCAGTATTTT.

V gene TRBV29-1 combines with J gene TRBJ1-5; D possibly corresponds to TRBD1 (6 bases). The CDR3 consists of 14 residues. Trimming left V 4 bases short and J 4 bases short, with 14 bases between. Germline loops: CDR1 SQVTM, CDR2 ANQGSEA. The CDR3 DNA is TGCAGCGTTGTTATCGGGGGGCCAAATCAGCCCCAGCATTTT. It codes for CSVVIGGPNQPQHF.